These T cell receptor beta chains were read from a single sample in a study of shared T cell receptors in the human thymus. Method: immunoSEQ multiplex PCR; TCRdb's copy keeps in-frame clones and lacks some. This repertoire shows 650,000 to 950,000 clones, approximately 85% found once; its top ten account for over 0.008%. This sample was shared with a second study, whose subject was human thymus T cells.

Sequences were obtained from thymocytes. Receptors were obtained from a girl less than two years old with a congenital heart defect. Each CDR3 is given with its conserved first and last residue. Fields, in order: clone size, V gene, J gene, D gene, CDR3 protein, CDR3 DNA. D genes are given only for firm matches. Rows give clone size only sometimes, using once, few, many, or a class for an expanded clone.

.,TRBV6-5,TRBJ1-4,.,CASTRPLANEKLFF,TGTGCCAGCACGCGGCCGTTGGCTAATGAAAAACTGTTTTTT
.,TRBV6-1,TRBJ2-2,TRBD1,CASSEQHRGTTGELFF,TGTGCCAGCAGTGAGCAGCACAGGGGAACCACCGGGGAGCTGTTTTTT
.,TRBV19,TRBJ1-1,TRBD1,CASTPGGTGLPGYTEAFF,TGTGCCAGTACCCCAGGCGGGACAGGGCTCCCGGGGTACACTGAAGCTTTCTTT
few,TRBV5-4,TRBJ2-1,.,CASSPGLGLDNNEQFF,TGTGCCAGCAGCCCGGGATTGGGACTTGACAACAATGAGCAGTTCTTC
.,TRBV27,TRBJ2-3,.,CASSLSAWRGRSDTQYF,TGTGCCAGCAGTTTATCGGCATGGCGGGGGCGATCAGATACGCAGTATTTT
.,TRBV14,TRBJ1-5,.,CASSPGGPGGNQPQHF,TGTGCCAGCAGCCCGGGAGGCCCGGGGGGCAATCAGCCCCAGCATTTT
.,TRBV7-6,TRBJ2-3,TRBD1,CASSLGAGTGYPTDTQYF,TGTGCCAGCAGCTTAGGGGCCGGGACAGGGTACCCCACAGATACGCAGTATTTT
.,TRBV7-8,TRBJ2-7,.,CASSPRDLSYEQYF,TGTGCCAGCAGCCCCCGGGACTTATCCTACGAGCAGTACTTC
.,TRBV25-1,TRBJ1-5,.,CASSESWGQPQHF,TGTGCCAGCAGTGAATCATGGGGCCAGCCCCAGCATTTT
.,TRBV14,TRBJ1-6,TRBD1,CASSLEDRGYNSPLHF,TGTGCCAGCAGCCTCGAGGACAGGGGATATAATTCACCCCTCCACTTT
.,TRBV6-1,TRBJ1-4,.,CASRRTRATNEKLFF,TGTGCCAGCCGAAGGACGCGGGCCACTAATGAAAAACTGTTTTTT